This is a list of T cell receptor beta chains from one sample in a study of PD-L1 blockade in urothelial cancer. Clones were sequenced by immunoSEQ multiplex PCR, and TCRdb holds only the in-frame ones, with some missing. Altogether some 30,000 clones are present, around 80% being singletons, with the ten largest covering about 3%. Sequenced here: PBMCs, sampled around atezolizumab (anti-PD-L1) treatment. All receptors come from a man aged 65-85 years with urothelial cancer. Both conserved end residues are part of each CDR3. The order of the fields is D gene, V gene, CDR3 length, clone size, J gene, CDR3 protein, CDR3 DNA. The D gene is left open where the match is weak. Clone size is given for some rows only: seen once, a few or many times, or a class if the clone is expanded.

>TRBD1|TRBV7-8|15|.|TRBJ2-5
CASSPETGVGETQYF
TGTGCCAGCAGCCCCGAGACAGGGGTGGGAGAGACCCAGTACTTC
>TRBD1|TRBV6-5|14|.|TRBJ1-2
CATTGTGFNYGYTF
TGTGCCACAACTGGGACAGGTTTTAACTATGGCTACACCTTC
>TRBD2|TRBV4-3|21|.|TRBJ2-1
CASSQDWSGGGITGPYNEQFF
TGCGCCAGCAGCCAAGATTGGAGTGGCGGGGGGATAACTGGCCCCTACAATGAGCAGTTCTTC
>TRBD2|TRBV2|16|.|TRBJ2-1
CASSDRLAGVSGEQFF
TGTGCCAGCAGCGATCGTCTAGCGGGAGTGTCTGGTGAGCAGTTCTTC
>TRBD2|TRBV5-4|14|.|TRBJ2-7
CASSPERERDEQYF
TGTGCCAGCAGCCCCGAGCGGGAACGAGACGAGCAGTACTTC
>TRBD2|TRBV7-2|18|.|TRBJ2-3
CASSLAWTSGSPGDTQYF
TGTGCCAGCAGCTTAGCGTGGACTAGCGGGTCCCCTGGGGATACGCAGTATTTT
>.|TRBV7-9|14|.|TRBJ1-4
CASSLVLGGEKLFF
TGTGCCAGCAGCTTAGTCCTCGGGGGTGAAAAACTGTTTTTT
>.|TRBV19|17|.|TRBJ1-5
CASSMLSGVGSNQPQHF
TGTGCCAGTAGTATGCTGTCAGGGGTTGGGAGCAATCAGCCCCAGCATTTT
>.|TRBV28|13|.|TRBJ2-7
CASSLRGIYEQYF
TGTGCCAGCAGTTTGCGGGGCATCTACGAGCAGTACTTC
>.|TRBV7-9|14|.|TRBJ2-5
CASSTGQGQETQYF
TGTGCCAGCAGCACTGGACAAGGACAAGAGACCCAGTACTTC
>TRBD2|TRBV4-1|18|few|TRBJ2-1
CASSQVDLGLAGGNEQFF
TGCGCCAGCAGCCAAGTAGATTTGGGGCTAGCGGGAGGAAATGAGCAGTTCTTC
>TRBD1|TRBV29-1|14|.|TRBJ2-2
CSVGTGGYTGELFF
TGCAGCGTGGGGACAGGGGGTTACACCGGGGAGCTGTTTTTT
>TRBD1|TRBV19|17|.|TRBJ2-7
CASSRRIEAGGKYEQYF
TGTGCCAGTAGTAGACGGATAGAGGCAGGGGGCAAGTACGAGCAGTACTTC
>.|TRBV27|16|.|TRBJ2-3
CASYPLPQGGTDTQYF
TGTGCCAGCTACCCATTGCCTCAAGGGGGCACAGATACGCAGTATTTT
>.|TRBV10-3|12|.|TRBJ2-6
CASSSGANVLTF
TGTGCCTCTAGTTCTGGGGCCAACGTCCTGACTTTC
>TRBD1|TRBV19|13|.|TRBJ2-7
CASSDTGGYEQYF
TGTGCCAGTAGCGATACAGGGGGCTACGAGCAGTACTTC
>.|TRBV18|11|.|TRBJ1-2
CASSAGGGYTF
TGTGCCAGCTCCGCGGGTGGGGGCTACACCTTC
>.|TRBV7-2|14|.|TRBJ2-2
CASSLGGVTGELFF
TGTGCCAGCAGCTTAGGGGGCGTCACCGGGGAGCTGTTTTTT
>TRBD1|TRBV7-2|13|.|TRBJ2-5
CASSPGTGETQYF
TGTGCCAGCAGCCCCGGGACAGGGGAGACCCAGTACTTC
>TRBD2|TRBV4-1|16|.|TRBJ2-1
CASSLGRGGSYNEQFF
TGCGCCAGCAGCCTCGGTCGGGGGGGCTCCTACAATGAGCAGTTCTTC
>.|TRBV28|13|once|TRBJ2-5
CASSHGTIETQYF
TGTGCCAGCAGCCATGGGACAATAGAGACCCAGTACTTC
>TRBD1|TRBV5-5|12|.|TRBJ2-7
CASSVGQVRQYF
TGTGCCAGCAGCGTGGGACAGGTTCGGCAGTACTTC
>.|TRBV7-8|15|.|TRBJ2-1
CASSLAQSSYNEQFF
TGTGCCAGCAGCTTAGCACAGAGCTCCTACAATGAGCAGTTCTTC
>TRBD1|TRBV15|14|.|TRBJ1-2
CATSREGQGDGYTF
TGTGCCACCAGCAGAGAAGGACAGGGTGACGGCTACACCTTC
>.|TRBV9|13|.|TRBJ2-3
CASSVRGWDTQYF
TGTGCCAGCAGCGTAAGAGGGTGGGATACGCAGTATTTT
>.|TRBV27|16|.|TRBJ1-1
CASSGPQGRGNTEAFF
TGTGCCAGCAGTGGGCCCCAGGGTAGGGGCAACACTGAAGCTTTCTTT
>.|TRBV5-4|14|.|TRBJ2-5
CASSLGRTQETQYF
TGTGCCAGCAGCTTGGGACGGACTCAAGAGACCCAGTACTTC
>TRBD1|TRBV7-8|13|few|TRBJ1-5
CASSLQGAQPQHF
TGTGCCAGCAGCTTACAGGGGGCACAGCCCCAGCATTTT
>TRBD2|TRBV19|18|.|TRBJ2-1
CASSPGPLAGAMHHEQFF
TGTGCCAGTAGTCCAGGCCCCCTAGCGGGAGCTATGCACCATGAGCAGTTCTTC
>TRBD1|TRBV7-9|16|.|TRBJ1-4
CASSLLGTVPNEKLFF
TGTGCCAGCAGCTTACTCGGGACAGTACCTAATGAAAAACTGTTTTTT
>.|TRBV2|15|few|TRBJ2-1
CASSGQSYSYNEQFF
TGTGCCAGCAGTGGACAGTCATACTCCTACAATGAGCAGTTCTTC
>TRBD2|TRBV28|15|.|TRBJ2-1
CASSKLAGLFNEQFF
TGTGCCAGCAGTAAACTAGCGGGTCTATTCAATGAGCAGTTCTTC
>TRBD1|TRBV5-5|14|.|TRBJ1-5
CASRRDRAHQPQHF
TGTGCCAGCCGCCGGGACAGGGCACATCAGCCCCAGCATTTT
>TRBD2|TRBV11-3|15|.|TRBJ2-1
CASSSLAGGYNEQFF
TGTGCCAGCAGCTCCCTAGCGGGGGGTTACAATGAGCAGTTCTTC
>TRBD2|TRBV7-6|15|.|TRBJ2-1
CASSLTTSGGLEQFF
TGTGCCAGCAGCTTGACGACTAGCGGGGGGCTGGAGCAGTTCTTC
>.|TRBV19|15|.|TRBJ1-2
CASSEKSRRNYGYTF
TGTGCCAGTAGCGAAAAATCCAGGAGGAACTATGGCTACACCTTC
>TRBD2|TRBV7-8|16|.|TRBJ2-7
CASSLATASGSYEQYF
TGTGCCAGCAGCTTAGCCACGGCTAGCGGGTCCTACGAGCAGTACTTC
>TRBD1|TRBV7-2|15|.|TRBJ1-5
CASSLGTGANQPQHF
TGTGCCAGCAGCTTAGGGACAGGGGCCAATCAGCCCCAGCATTTT
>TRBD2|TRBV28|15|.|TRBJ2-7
CASREREGGSYEQYF
TGTGCCAGCCGCGAGCGGGAGGGGGGTTCCTACGAGCAGTACTTC
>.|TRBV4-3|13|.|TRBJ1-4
CASSQDVSEKLFF
TGCGCCAGCAGCCAAGATGTGTCAGAAAAACTGTTTTTT
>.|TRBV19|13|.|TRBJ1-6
CASSRRENSPLHF
TGTGCCAGTAGTCGCCGGGAGAATTCACCCCTCCACTTT
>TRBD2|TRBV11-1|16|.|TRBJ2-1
CASSPRLAGGHNEQFF
TGTGCCAGCAGCCCCCGACTAGCGGGAGGACACAATGAGCAGTTCTTC
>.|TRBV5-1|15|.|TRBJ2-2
CASQRRDSNTGELFF
TGCGCCAGCCAACGCAGAGACAGTAACACCGGGGAGCTGTTTTTT
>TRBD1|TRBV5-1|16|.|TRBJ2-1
CASSLASGQGVGEQFF
TGCGCCAGCAGCTTGGCCTCGGGACAGGGGGTGGGTGAGCAGTTCTTC
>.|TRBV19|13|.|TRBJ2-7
CASSTQGTGEQYF
TGTGCCAGTAGTACACAGGGAACCGGCGAGCAGTACTTC
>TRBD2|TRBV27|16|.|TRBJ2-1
CASSLSGSGRGNEQFF
TGTGCCAGCAGTTTATCGGGCAGCGGGAGAGGCAATGAGCAGTTCTTC
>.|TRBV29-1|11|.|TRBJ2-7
CSAREGGEQYF
TGCAGCGCAAGGGAAGGCGGGGAGCAGTACTTC
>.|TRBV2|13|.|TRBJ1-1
CASRVGGSTEAFF
TGTGCCAGCCGTGTGGGGGGAAGCACTGAAGCTTTCTTT